This passage covers 6 T cell receptor beta chains from one sample sequenced in a study of blood T cells in healthy people across ages. PCR was performed a second time for about 7 to 12 cycles using a sample-barcoded 5' primer and a J-beta primer mix. TCRdb used MiXCR to reprocess the 5' RACE reads, holding one entry per CDR3 protein. This table holds about 830,000 distinct CDR3 sequences, less than 80% found once. The specimen sequenced was blood. These receptors were collected from a young man in good health.

The rearrangement uses TRBV9 and TRBJ1-1, with D maybe TRBD1 (5 bases). Trimming shortened V by 0 bases and J by 3 bases, and 9 bases separated the two germline ends. There are 14 residues in the CDR3. Looked up from germline, CDR1 is SGDLS and CDR2 is YYNGEE. The CDR3 coding sequence is TGTGCCAGCAGCGTAGGGGGGTTCGACACTGAAGCTTTCTTT. It is translated as CASSVGGFDTEAFF.

The chain couples TRBV5-1 to TRBJ1-6, with D unclear. CDR3 length: 13 residues. Trimming removed 0 bases at V and 7 bases at J, with 5 bases between. Germline CDR1 and CDR2: SGHRS and YFSETQ. CDR3 bases: TGCGCCAGCAGCTTGGAAGAAAATTCACCCCTCCACTTT. Amino acids: CASSLEENSPLHF.

The chain has TRBV20-1 and TRBJ2-5, with D maybe TRBD2 (6 bases). Germline values: CDR1 DFQATT, CDR2 SNEGSKA (reference sequence). This CDR3 is 10 amino acids long. V was pared by 1 base and J by 12 bases, with 9 bases between. The CDR3 loop is CSARARDEYF. The CDR3, as DNA: TGCAGTGCTAGAGCGCGGGATGAGTACTTC.

The V call is TRBV12-3 or TRBV12-4, the J call TRBJ1-5; 11 positions agree with TRBD1. The V gene end was trimmed by 4 bases and the J gene end by 7 bases; junction bases not matched to a gene: 6. The CDR3 is 15 residues long. The CDR3 bases are TGTGCCAGCAGTTCCGGACAGGGGGCATGGCAGCCCCAGCATTTT. It translates to CASSSGQGAWQPQHF.

The chain links TRBV15 to TRBJ2-2; D unclear. V lost 3 bases and J 3 bases, leaving 14 bases between the germline ends. The CDR3 spans 16 residues. CDR1 LNHNV and CDR2 YYDKDF come from the germline V gene (reference sequence). The CDR3 reads CATSSRVPTDTGELFF. The CDR3 DNA sequence: TGTGCCACCAGCAGCCGGGTCCCCACGGACACCGGGGAGCTGTTTTTT.

The chain combines TRBV28 with TRBJ2-7; D uncertain. V shed 4 bases and J shed 1 base, with 17 bases lying between them. Looked up from germline, CDR1 is MDHEN and CDR2 is SYDVKM. This CDR3 contains 16 residues. In nucleotides, the CDR3 is TGTGCCAGCAGTTCACCACGGGCAAAGCCTTCCTACGAGCAGTACTTC. Encoded protein: CASSSPRAKPSYEQYF.